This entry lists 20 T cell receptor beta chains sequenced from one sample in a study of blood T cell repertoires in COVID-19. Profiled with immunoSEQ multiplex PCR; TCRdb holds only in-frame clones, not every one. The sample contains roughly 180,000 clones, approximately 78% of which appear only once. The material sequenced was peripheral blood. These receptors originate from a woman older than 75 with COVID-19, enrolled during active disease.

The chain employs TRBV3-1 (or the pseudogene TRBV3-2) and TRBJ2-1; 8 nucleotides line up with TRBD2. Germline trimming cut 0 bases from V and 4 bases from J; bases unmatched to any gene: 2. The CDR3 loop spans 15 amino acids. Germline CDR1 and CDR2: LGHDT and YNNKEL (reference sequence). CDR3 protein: CASSQELAAYNEQFF. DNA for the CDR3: TGTGCCAGCAGCCAAGAACTAGCGGCATACAATGAGCAGTTCTTC.

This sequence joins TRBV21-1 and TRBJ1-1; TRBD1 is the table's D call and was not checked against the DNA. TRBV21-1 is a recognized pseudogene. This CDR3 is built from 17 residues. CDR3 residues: CASSKEGATGANTEAFF. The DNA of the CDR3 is TGTGCCAGCAGCAAAGAGGGGGCAACAGGGGCGAACACTGAAGCTTTCTTT.

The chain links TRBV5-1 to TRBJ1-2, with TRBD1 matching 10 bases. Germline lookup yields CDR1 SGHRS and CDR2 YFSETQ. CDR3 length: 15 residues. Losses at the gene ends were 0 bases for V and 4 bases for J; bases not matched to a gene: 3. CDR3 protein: CASSLEGQGLYGYTF. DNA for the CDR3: TGCGCCAGCAGCTTGGAGGGACAGGGGCTCTATGGCTACACCTTC.

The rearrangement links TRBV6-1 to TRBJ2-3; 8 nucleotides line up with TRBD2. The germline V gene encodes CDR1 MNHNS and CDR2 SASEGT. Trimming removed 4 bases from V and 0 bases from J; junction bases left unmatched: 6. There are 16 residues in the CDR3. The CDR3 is CASSVSGASSTDTQYF. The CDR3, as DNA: TGTGCCAGCAGTGTTAGCGGGGCCTCTAGCACAGATACGCAGTATTTT.

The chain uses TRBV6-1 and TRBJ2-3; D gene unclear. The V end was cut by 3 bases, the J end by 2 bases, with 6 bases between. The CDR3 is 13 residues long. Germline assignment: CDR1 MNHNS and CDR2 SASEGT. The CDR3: CASSETVTDTQYF. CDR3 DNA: TGTGCCAGCAGTGAGACTGTCACAGATACGCAGTATTTT.

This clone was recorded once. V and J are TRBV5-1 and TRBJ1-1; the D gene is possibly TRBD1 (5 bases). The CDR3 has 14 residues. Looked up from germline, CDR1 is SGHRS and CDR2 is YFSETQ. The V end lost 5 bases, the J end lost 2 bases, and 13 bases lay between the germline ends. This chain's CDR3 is CASRLMDTNTEAFF. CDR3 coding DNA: TGCGCCAGCAGATTAATGGACACAAACACTGAAGCTTTCTTT.

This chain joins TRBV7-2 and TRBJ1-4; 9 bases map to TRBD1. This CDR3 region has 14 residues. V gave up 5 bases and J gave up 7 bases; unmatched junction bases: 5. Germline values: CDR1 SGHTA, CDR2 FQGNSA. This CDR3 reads CASSPTGGLEKLFF. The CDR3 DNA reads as TGTGCCAGCAGCCCTACAGGGGGCCTTGAAAAACTGTTTTTT. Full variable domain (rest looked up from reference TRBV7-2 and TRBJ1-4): GAGVSQSPSNKVTEKGKDVELRCDPISGHTALYWYRQSLGQGLEFLIYFQGNSAPDKSGLPSDRFSAERTGGSVSTLTIQRTQQEDSAVYLCASSPTGGLEKLFFGSGTQLSVL.

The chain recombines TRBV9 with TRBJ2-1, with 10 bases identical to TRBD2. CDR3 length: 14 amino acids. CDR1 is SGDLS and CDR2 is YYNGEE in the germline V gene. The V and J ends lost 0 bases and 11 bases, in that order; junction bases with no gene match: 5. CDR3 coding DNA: TGTGCCAGCAGCGTAGACGCTAGCGGGAGTCAGCAGTTCTTC. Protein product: CASSVDASGSQQFF. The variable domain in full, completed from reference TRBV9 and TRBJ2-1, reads DSGVTQTPKHLITATGQRVTLRCSPRSGDLSVYWYQQSLDQGLQFLIQYYNGEERAKGNILERFSAQQFPDLHSELNLSSLELGDSALYFCASSVDASGSQQFFGPGTRLTVL.

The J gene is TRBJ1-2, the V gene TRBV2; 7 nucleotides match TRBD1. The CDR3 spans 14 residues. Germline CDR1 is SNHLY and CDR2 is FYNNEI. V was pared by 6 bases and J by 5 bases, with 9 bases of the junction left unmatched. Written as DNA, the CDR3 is TGTGCCAGCAGGGAGGGACAGAGGGGGTATGGCTACACCTTC. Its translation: CASREGQRGYGYTF.

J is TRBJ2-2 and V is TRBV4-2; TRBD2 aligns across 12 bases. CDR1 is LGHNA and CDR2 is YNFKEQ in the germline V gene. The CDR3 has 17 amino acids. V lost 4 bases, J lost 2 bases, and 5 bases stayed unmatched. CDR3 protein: CASSRASGGANTGELFF. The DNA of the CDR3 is TGTGCCAGCAGCCGGGCTAGCGGGGGGGCAAACACCGGGGAGCTGTTTTTT.

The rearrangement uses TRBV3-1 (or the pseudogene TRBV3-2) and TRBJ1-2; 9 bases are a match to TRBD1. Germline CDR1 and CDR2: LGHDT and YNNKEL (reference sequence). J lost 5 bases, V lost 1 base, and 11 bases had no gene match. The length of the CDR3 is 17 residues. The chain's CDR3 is CASSQARSGQGKYGYTF. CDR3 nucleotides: TGTGCCAGCAGCCAAGCCCGTTCCGGACAGGGGAAATATGGCTACACCTTC.

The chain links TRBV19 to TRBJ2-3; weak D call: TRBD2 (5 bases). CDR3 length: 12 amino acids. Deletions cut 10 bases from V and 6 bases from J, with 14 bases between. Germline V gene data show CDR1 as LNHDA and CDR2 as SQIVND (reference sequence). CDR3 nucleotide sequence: TGTGCCACCCTCGGTCGCGGGGATACGCAGTATTTT. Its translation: CATLGRGDTQYF.

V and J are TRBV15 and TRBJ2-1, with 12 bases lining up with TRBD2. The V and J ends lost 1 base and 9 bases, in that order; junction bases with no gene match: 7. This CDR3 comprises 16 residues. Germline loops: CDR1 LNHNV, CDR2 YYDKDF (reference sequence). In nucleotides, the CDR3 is TGTGCCACCAGCAGAGGGAGGCTAGCGGGGGGGTTTGAGCAGTTCTTC. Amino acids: CATSRGRLAGGFEQFF.

CDR3 DNA: TGTGCCTGGAGTGTTCCGGACAGGGGGCTTGATGAAAAACTGTTTTTT. As protein: CAWSVPDRGLDEKLFF. The V and J genes are TRBV30 and TRBJ1-4, with TRBD1 matching over 11 bases. The CDR3 runs 16 residues. The ends lost 0 bases at V and 6 bases at J; junction bases unmatched: 6. CDR1 is GTSNPN and CDR2 is SVGIG in the germline V gene (reference sequence).

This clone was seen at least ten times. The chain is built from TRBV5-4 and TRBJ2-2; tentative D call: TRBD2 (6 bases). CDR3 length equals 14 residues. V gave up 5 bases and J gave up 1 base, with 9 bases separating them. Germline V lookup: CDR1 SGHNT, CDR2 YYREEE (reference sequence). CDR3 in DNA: TGTGCCAGCAGGTCGGGACTGAACACCGGGGAGCTGTTTTTT. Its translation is CASRSGLNTGELFF.

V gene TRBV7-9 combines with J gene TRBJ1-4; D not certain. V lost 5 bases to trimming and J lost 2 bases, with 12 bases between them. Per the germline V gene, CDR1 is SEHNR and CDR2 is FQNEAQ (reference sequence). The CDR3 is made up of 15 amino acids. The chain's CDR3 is CASSQTGSTNEKLFF. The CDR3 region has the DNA TGTGCCAGCAGCCAGACGGGAAGCACTAATGAAAAACTGTTTTTT.

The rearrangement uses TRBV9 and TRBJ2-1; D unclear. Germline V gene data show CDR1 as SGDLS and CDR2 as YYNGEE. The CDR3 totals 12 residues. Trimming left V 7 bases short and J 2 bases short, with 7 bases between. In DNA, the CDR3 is TGTGCCAGCGGCCTTACCTACAATGAGCAGTTCTTC. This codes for CASGLTYNEQFF.

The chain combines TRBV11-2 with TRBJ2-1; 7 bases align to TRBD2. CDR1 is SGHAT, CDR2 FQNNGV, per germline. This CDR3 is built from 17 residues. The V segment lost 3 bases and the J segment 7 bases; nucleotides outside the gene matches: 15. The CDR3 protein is CASSFQSGGGPSNEQFF. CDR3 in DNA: TGTGCCAGCAGCTTCCAATCGGGGGGAGGGCCTAGTAATGAGCAGTTCTTC.

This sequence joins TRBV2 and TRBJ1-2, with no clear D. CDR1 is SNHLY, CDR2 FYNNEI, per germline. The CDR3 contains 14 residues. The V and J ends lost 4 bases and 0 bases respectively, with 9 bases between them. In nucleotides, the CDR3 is TGTGCCAGCAGTGCATGGGGAGCTAACTATGGCTACACCTTC. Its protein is CASSAWGANYGYTF.

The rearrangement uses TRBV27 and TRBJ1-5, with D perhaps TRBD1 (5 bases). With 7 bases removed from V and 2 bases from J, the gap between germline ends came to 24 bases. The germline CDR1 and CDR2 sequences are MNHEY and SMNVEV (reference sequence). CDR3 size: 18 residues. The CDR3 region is CASTFHPGAAGGNQPQHF. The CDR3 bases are TGTGCCAGCACCTTCCACCCCGGGGCAGCGGGGGGCAATCAGCCCCAGCATTTT.